This passage covers 17 T cell receptor beta chains from one sample sequenced in a study of OX40 agonist ivuxolimab in advanced cancers. Data came from immunoSEQ multiplex PCR; TCRdb stores just in-frame clones and leaves some out. The sample records about 100,000 clones, roughly 91% being singletons. The source material was CD4+ or CD8+ T cells sorted from blood, sampled in a trial of the OX40 agonist ivuxolimab. The receptor set was obtained from an adult with an advanced solid tumor such as melanoma, head and neck, liver or kidney cancer.

V usage is TRBV7-2 and J usage is TRBJ2-5, with D uncertain. Germline CDR1 reads SGHTA; CDR2 reads FQGNSA. V was shortened by 3 bases and J by 4 bases, with 12 bases between the two germline ends. The CDR3 covers 14 residues. The CDR3 nucleotides read TGTGCCAGCAGCTTCTCAGGCGCCTCAGAGACCCAGTACTTC. It encodes CASSFSGASETQYF.

The chain couples TRBV6-1 to TRBJ2-1; the match to TRBD2 covers 8 bases. Trimming at V came to 3 bases and at J to 3 bases, leaving 4 bases not matched to a gene. CDR3 length: 15 residues. Germline lookup yields CDR1 MNHNS and CDR2 SASEGT. The CDR3 loop is CASSEVSGIYNEQFF. The CDR3 region has the DNA TGTGCCAGCAGTGAGGTTAGCGGGATCTACAATGAGCAGTTCTTC.

The rearrangement joins TRBV6-1 to TRBJ1-4; TRBD1 might be the D (5 bases). The V end lost 3 bases, the J end lost 8 bases, and 10 bases lay between the germline ends. The CDR3 consists of 13 residues. Germline V gives CDR1 MNHNS, CDR2 SASEGT. The CDR3 DNA reads TGTGCCAGCAGTGACTCCGACAGCGAAAAACTGTTTTTT. It codes for CASSDSDSEKLFF.

The chain joins TRBV5-5 to TRBJ2-3, with 8 bases matching TRBD2. CDR1 and CDR2 (germline): SGHKS, YYEKEE (reference sequence). The CDR3 runs to 15 residues. The V gene end was trimmed by 2 bases and the J gene end by 3 bases; junction bases not matched to a gene: 5. For the CDR3, the DNA is TGTGCCAGCAGCTTCGAGTTAGCGGGAACAGATACGCAGTATTTT. Encoded protein: CASSFELAGTDTQYF.

This chain links TRBV27 with TRBJ1-1; 7 bases align to TRBD1. The ends lost 1 base at V and 11 bases at J; junction bases unmatched: 7. The V gene's germline CDR1 is MNHEY and CDR2 SMNVEV (reference sequence). This CDR3 region has 13 residues. CDR3 coding DNA: TGTGCCAGCAGTTTATTGGACAGGCTGAGGGCTTTCTTT. This translates into CASSLLDRLRAFF.

The genes are TRBV5-4 and TRBJ1-4; D may be TRBD1 (6 bases). The germline CDR1 and CDR2 sequences are SGHNT and YYREEE (reference sequence). Trimming stripped 4 bases from V and 8 bases from J, with 21 bases between. This CDR3 is 16 amino acids long. Here the CDR3 DNA reads TGTGCCAGCAGCAGGGGGAGCGGGGGATTTGACGAAAAACTGTTTTTT. Its translation is CASSRGSGGFDEKLFF.

V and J are TRBV29-1 and TRBJ1-1; 8 bases match TRBD1. V lost 6 bases, J lost 1 base, and 4 bases stayed unmatched. Per the germline V gene, CDR1 is SQVTM and CDR2 is ANQGSEA. This CDR3 region has 13 residues. The CDR3 bases are TGCAGCGTGCGGGGGACAGGGAACACTGAAGCTTTCTTT. It encodes CSVRGTGNTEAFF. The full variable domain, in which reference TRBV29-1 and TRBJ1-1 provide the parts outside the CDR3, is SAVISQKPSRDICQRGTSLTIQCQVDSQVTMMFWYRQQPGQSLTLIATANQGSEATYESGFVIDKFPISRPNLTFSTLTVSNMSPEDSSIYLCSVRGTGNTEAFFGQGTRLTVV.

The J gene is TRBJ1-1, the V gene TRBV28; no reliable D call. Deletions cut 8 bases from V and 7 bases from J, with 26 bases between. Germline V gene sequence: CDR1 MDHEN, CDR2 SYDVKM. This CDR3 is built from 16 residues. As DNA, the CDR3 is TGTGCCAGCCGATTTGGGGTAGCAGACAAGTGGGTTGAAGCTTTCTTT. This sequence encodes CASRFGVADKWVEAFF.

In its sample, this clone was seen once. V and J are TRBV7-2 and TRBJ1-1; 11 bases fit TRBD1. CDR1 is SGHTA, CDR2 FQGNSA, per germline. V trimming: 8 bases; J trimming: 5 bases; junction bases outside the gene matches: 13. The CDR3 sequence is 16 residues long. The CDR3 here is CASGPWTGGFGTEAFF. The CDR3 nucleotides read TGTGCCAGCGGACCTTGGACAGGGGGCTTCGGGACTGAAGCTTTCTTT.

The chain couples TRBV16 to TRBJ1-2; unclear D gene. V was pared by 0 bases and J by 2 bases, with 4 bases between. Germline-derived CDR1 and CDR2 are KGHSY and FQNENV. The CDR3 totals 13 residues. The CDR3 is CASSQSQNYGYTF. The CDR3, as DNA: TGTGCCAGCAGCCAATCGCAGAACTATGGCTACACCTTC.

This clone was detected only once. The chain links TRBV5-1 to TRBJ2-5, with 7 bases lining up with TRBD1. Germline CDR1 and CDR2: SGHRS and YFSETQ. CDR3 length equals 18 residues. V dropped 0 bases and J dropped 2; count of bases not matched to a gene: 13. CDR3 sequence reads: CASSLAVWKGQRQETQYF. CDR3 bases: TGCGCCAGCAGCTTGGCCGTCTGGAAGGGACAGCGACAAGAGACCCAGTACTTC.

By frequency in the sample, this clone is medium-sized. CDR3 bases: TGTGCCAGCAGTAGGACAGGGGTCTACGAGCAGTACTTC. Its protein is CASSRTGVYEQYF. This sequence joins TRBV27 and TRBJ2-7; the match to TRBD1 covers 9 bases. The germline CDR1 and CDR2 sequences are MNHEY and SMNVEV (reference sequence). The ends lost 5 bases at V and 3 bases at J; junction bases unmatched: 2. The CDR3 runs to 13 residues.

The chain uses TRBV25-1 and TRBJ1-3; unclear D gene. CDR3 length: 15 residues. Between the trimmed V and J ends, which lost 1 base and 4 bases, there was a span of 11 bases. The germline V gene encodes CDR1 MGHDK and CDR2 SYGVNS. The CDR3 nucleotides are TGTGCCAGCAGTGAATGGCAGACGGGAGGAAACACCATATATTTT. This sequence encodes CASSEWQTGGNTIYF.

The rearrangement joins TRBV6-6 to TRBJ2-7; TRBD2 matches at 9 bases. The CDR3 sequence is 14 residues long. Germline V gene data show CDR1 as MNHNY and CDR2 as SVGAGI (reference sequence). V was clipped by 5 bases and J by 2 bases; unmatched bases: 4. CDR3 sequence: CASSGSGGAYEQYF. The CDR3 DNA follows: TGTGCCAGCAGTGGTAGCGGGGGAGCCTACGAGCAGTACTTC.

J is TRBJ2-2 and V is TRBV5-4; 7 bases map to TRBD1. The CDR3 has 16 amino acids. CDR1 and CDR2 (germline): SGHNT, YYREEE (reference sequence). Trimming at V came to 5 bases and at J to 1 base, leaving 8 bases not matched to a gene. The CDR3 spells CASRSVTGKNTGELFF. The CDR3 coding sequence is TGTGCCAGCAGGTCAGTGACAGGGAAGAACACCGGGGAGCTGTTTTTT.

Only one count was recorded for this clone. The rearrangement joins TRBV18 to TRBJ2-3; D is uncertain. Trimming pared 0 bases from V and 5 bases from J, leaving 9 bases between. In germline, CDR1 is KGHSH, CDR2 LQKENI. The CDR3 is 14 residues long. In nucleotides, the CDR3 is TGTGCCAGCTCACCACCCTCCATTAAAGATACGCAGTATTTT. This sequence encodes CASSPPSIKDTQYF.

The chain employs TRBV7-8 and TRBJ2-5; no reliable D call. Germline lookup yields CDR1 SGHVS and CDR2 FQNEAQ. The CDR3 sequence is 14 residues long. V shed 5 bases and J shed 4 bases, with 14 bases lying between them. As DNA, the CDR3 is TGTGCCAGCAGCCGGTCTTACGACACAGAGACCCAGTACTTC. This encodes CASSRSYDTETQYF.